The 8 T cell receptor beta chains below come from one sample, sequenced in a study of regulatory T cells in long-lasting Graves disease. CDR3 regions were amplified by Arm-PCR using iRepertoire HTBI primers to build TCR beta libraries. TCRdb reanalysed the multiplex PCR reads using MiXCR and keeps one entry per CDR3 protein. The data hold about 460,000 distinct CDR3 sequences, with about 20% observed a single time. Time point: persistent/refractory GD, antithyroid drugs over 5 years with positive TRAb. The TCR library was prepared using RNA isolated from PBMCs. Specimen: peripheral blood mononuclear cells (PBMCs), collected when the disease was refractory, from a patient treated with antithyroid drugs. Receptors were obtained from a female donor with Graves disease.

This clonotype has a count of ten or more. The chain combines TRBV6-1 with TRBJ1-5; D is perhaps TRBD1 (5 bases). Per the germline V gene, CDR1 is MNHNS and CDR2 is SASEGT. CDR3 size: 14 residues. V was shortened by 6 bases and J by 4 bases, with 13 bases between the two germline ends. CDR3 amino acids: CASRPGTDNQPQHF. In DNA, the CDR3 is TGTGCCAGCAGGCCGGGGACGGATAATCAGCCCCAGCATTTT.

This clonotype came up many times. The rearrangement joins TRBV7-2 to TRBJ2-5; 7 nucleotides line up with TRBD1. CDR1 SGHTA and CDR2 FQGNSA come from the germline V gene. V lost 5 bases to trimming and J lost 1 base; unmatched junction nucleotides: 7. There are 15 residues in the CDR3. Written as DNA, the CDR3 is TGTGCCAGCAGCAGAGAGGGACAGTCCCAAGAGACCCAGTACTTC. Its translation is CASSREGQSQETQYF.

This clonotype came up many times. This may be a read error: a much more frequent sequence differs by one nucleotide. J is TRBJ2-7 and V is TRBV7-2; the D is unclear. Deletions cut 1 base from V and 2 bases from J, with 6 bases between. CDR3 length: 13 amino acids. Germline CDR1 reads SGHTA; CDR2 reads FQGNSA. DNA of the CDR3: TGTGCCAGCAGCTTAGAAGGTCCCTACGAGCAGTACTTC. Amino acid sequence: CASSLEGPYEQYF.

This chain joins TRBV19 and TRBJ2-7; 7 bases line up with TRBD2. Germline loops: CDR1 LNHDA, CDR2 SQIVND (reference sequence). The ends lost 1 base at V and 1 base at J; junction bases unmatched: 7. The CDR3 runs to 16 residues. The CDR3 region has the DNA TGTGCCAGTAGTATAGCCTCGGCTAGCGGTTCCTACGAGCAGTACTTC. Residues: CASSIASASGSYEQYF.

This clonotype was observed a handful of times. This chain connects TRBV12-3 or TRBV12-4 to TRBJ1-5, with a weak D call TRBD1 (5 bases). This CDR3 has 14 residues. Trimming took off 4 bases at V and 1 base at J, with 8 bases between the two ends. The CDR3 DNA reads as TGTGCCAGCAGTTATGAGGGGAGCAATCAGCCCCAGCATTTT. Protein: CASSYEGSNQPQHF.

This clonotype has more than one count but fewer than ten. The chain employs TRBV6-6 and TRBJ1-2, with D possibly TRBD1 on 6 matching bases. Germline V lookup: CDR1 MNHNY, CDR2 SVGAGI (reference sequence). V dropped 0 bases and J dropped 8 bases, with 19 bases sitting between them. The CDR3 runs 16 residues. CDR3 sequence: CASSYSRFRQVQGYTF. The CDR3 DNA follows: TGTGCCAGCAGTTACTCGAGGTTCCGACAGGTCCAGGGCTACACCTTC.

This clonotype was detected many times. The J gene is TRBJ1-1, the V gene TRBV3-1, with unresolved D. V lost 1 base and J lost 1, with 7 bases in between. Germline V gene lookup returns CDR1 LGHDT and CDR2 YNNKEL (reference sequence). The CDR3 totals 14 residues. This chain's CDR3 is CASSQGAGNTEAFF. For the CDR3, the DNA is TGTGCCAGCAGCCAAGGCGCAGGGAACACTGAAGCTTTCTTT. The full variable domain, with the rest looked up from reference TRBV3-1 and TRBJ1-1, is DTAVSQTPKYLVTQMGNDKSIKCEQNLGHDTMYWYKQDSKKFLKIMFSYNNKELIINETVPNRFSPKSPDKAHLNLHINSLELGDSAVYFCASSQGAGNTEAFFGQGTRLTVV.

To note about this clonotype: Possible read error: a much larger clone is one base away. The DNA for the CDR3 is TGTGCCAGCAGTTCCGACAGGGAGGCGTACGAGCAGTACTTC. As protein: CASSSDREAYEQYF. This chain joins TRBV12-3 or TRBV12-4 and TRBJ2-7; perhaps TRBD1 as D (7 bases). This CDR3 spans 14 amino acids. Trimming left V 4 bases short and J 4 bases short, with 14 bases between.